The 15 T cell receptor beta chains below were found in one sample sequenced in a study of T cell responses to AZD1222 COVID-19 vaccine. Some clones are missing from TCRdb's copy, which holds only in-frame ones; the method was immunoSEQ multiplex PCR. The profile shows about 150,000 clones, over 75% of them singletons. The material was peripheral blood, obtained on day 0 of AZD1222 vaccination. The receptors originated from an adult in good health.

The CDR3 bases are TGTGCCAGCAGTCCCCCCGGCACAGGGGGCGATGTGGAGACCCAGTACTTC. It is translated as CASSPPGTGGDVETQYF. The chain carries TRBV7-9 and TRBJ2-5, with 9 bases that match TRBD1. The junction had 16 bases not matched to a gene; V was cut back by 6 bases and J by 5 bases. The CDR3 spans 17 residues. Germline CDR1 and CDR2: SEHNR and FQNEAQ (reference sequence).

The V and J genes are TRBV7-8 and TRBJ1-1, with a tentative D call TRBD1 (5 bases). CDR1 and CDR2 (germline): SGHVS, FQNEAQ. The CDR3 extends over 13 amino acids. The V end was cut by 7 bases, the J end by 4 bases, with 13 bases between. This CDR3 is CASTQGGPTEAFF. The DNA for the CDR3 is TGTGCCAGCACCCAGGGAGGGCCCACTGAAGCTTTCTTT.

The V and J genes are TRBV19 and TRBJ2-2, with D maybe TRBD2 (5 bases). Germline CDR1 is LNHDA and CDR2 is SQIVND (reference sequence). V shed 8 bases and J shed 2 bases, with 18 bases lying between them. This CDR3 contains 16 residues. This CDR3 is CASREHALDNTGELFF. The CDR3 region has the DNA TGTGCCAGTCGGGAACACGCACTAGATAACACCGGGGAGCTGTTTTTT.

V usage is TRBV29-1 and J usage is TRBJ2-7, with D perhaps TRBD2 (6 bases). Trimming removed 1 base at V and 6 bases at J, with 16 bases between. The germline V gene has CDR1 SQVTM and CDR2 ANQGSEA. The length of the CDR3 is 14 residues. CDR3 sequence (DNA): TGCAGCGTTGAAGCGCACGGAGGGATAGGCGAGCAGTACTTC. Its translation: CSVEAHGGIGEQYF.

The V call is TRBV7-9, the J call TRBJ1-1; unclear D gene. CDR3 length: 15 amino acids. Trimming stripped 6 bases from V and 4 bases from J, with 18 bases between. Germline values: CDR1 SEHNR, CDR2 FQNEAQ (reference sequence). The CDR3: CASRDHGGLSTEAFF. Here the CDR3 DNA reads TGTGCCAGCAGGGACCACGGAGGGCTGAGCACTGAAGCTTTCTTT.

V is TRBV18 and J is TRBJ2-2, with D possibly TRBD1 on 5 matching bases. The CDR3 is made up of 15 amino acids. V lost 3 bases and J lost 1, with 9 bases in between. CDR1 is KGHSH, CDR2 LQKENI, per germline. DNA of the CDR3: TGTGCCAGCTCACCCTCGGACAAGAACACCGGGGAGCTGTTTTTT. Translated: CASSPSDKNTGELFF.

This chain joins TRBV9 and TRBJ1-1; 11 nucleotides match TRBD1. The CDR3 loop spans 15 amino acids. Germline trimming cut 4 bases from V and 4 bases from J; bases unmatched to any gene: 6. Germline lookup yields CDR1 SGDLS and CDR2 YYNGEE. Here the CDR3 DNA reads TGTGCCAGCAGCCACCCGGACAGGGGGCCCACTGAAGCTTTCTTT. Protein sequence: CASSHPDRGPTEAFF.

The rearrangement joins TRBV7-3 to TRBJ1-1, with no clear D. This CDR3 contains 13 residues. The germline V gene has CDR1 SGHTA and CDR2 FQGTGA. Trimming took 5 bases from V and 3 from J, leaving 10 bases between them. DNA of the CDR3: TGTGCCAGCAGCACCGGCGGTTACACTGAAGCTTTCTTT. This translates into CASSTGGYTEAFF.

Only one count was recorded for this clone. The chain combines TRBV5-1 with TRBJ1-2; unclear D gene. The germline gives CDR1 SGHRS, CDR2 YFSETQ. The CDR3 loop spans 13 amino acids. Trimming took 7 bases from V and 4 from J, leaving 14 bases between them. The CDR3 spells CASGEGVGYGYTF. The CDR3 DNA reads TGCGCCAGCGGAGAGGGAGTCGGCTATGGCTACACCTTC.

The chain employs TRBV27 and TRBJ1-1, with 9 bases that match TRBD1. This CDR3 spans 15 amino acids. The germline V gene encodes CDR1 MNHEY and CDR2 SMNVEV (reference sequence). V shed 7 bases, J shed 5 bases, and the junction held 11 bases outside the gene matches. CDR3 sequence (DNA): TGTGCCAGCATGTTCGGACAGGGGAAGATTACTGAAGCTTTCTTT. Its protein is CASMFGQGKITEAFF.

Written as DNA, the CDR3 is TGTGCCAGCAGCCTGTTGCTTGACGGCCATAATTCACCCCTCCACTTT. Its protein product is CASSLLLDGHNSPLHF. This sequence joins TRBV7-6 and TRBJ1-6; D is uncertain. The germline V gene encodes CDR1 SGHVS and CDR2 FNYEAQ. The CDR3 has 16 residues. V shed 5 bases and J shed 5 bases, with 16 bases lying between them.

The J gene is TRBJ2-2, the V gene TRBV19; D remains unclear. V gave up 3 bases and J gave up 2 bases, with 7 bases separating them. Germline V lookup: CDR1 LNHDA, CDR2 SQIVND (reference sequence). The CDR3 sequence is 14 residues long. In DNA form, the CDR3 reads TGTGCCAGTAGTATCCCCCCTAACACCGGGGAGCTGTTTTTT. Translation gives CASSIPPNTGELFF.

CDR3 region: CASSLQAPNGVAFF. The CDR3 region has the DNA TGTGCCAGCAGCCTGCAGGCGCCCAACGGGGTGGCTTTCTTT. This sequence joins TRBV11-1 and TRBJ1-1; D is uncertain. The V gene lost 5 bases and the J gene lost 11 bases, with 21 bases spanning the gap. Germline lookup yields CDR1 SGHAT and CDR2 FQDESV (reference sequence). This CDR3 comprises 14 residues. Combining the CDR3 with reference TRBV11-1 and TRBJ1-1 gives the whole variable domain EAEVAQSPRYKITEKSQAVAFWCDPISGHATLYWYRQILGQGPELLVQFQDESVVDDSQLPKDRFSAERLKGVDSTLKIQPAELGDSAMYLCASSLQAPNGVAFFGQGTRLTVV.

This CDR3 is CASSLGQGSSGNTIYF. The CDR3 DNA follows: TGTGCCAGCAGCTTAGGACAGGGTTCCTCTGGAAACACCATATATTTT. The J gene is TRBJ1-3, the V gene TRBV7-4; 7 nucleotides match TRBD1. The CDR3 runs to 16 residues. The trim removed 1 base at V and 0 bases at J, leaving 3 bases unmatched. Germline CDR1 and CDR2: SGHVT and SQSDAQ.

The rearrangement links TRBV29-1 to TRBJ1-4; D gene uncertain. The germline V and J ends were trimmed by 4 bases and 6 bases, with 18 bases remaining between them. CDR3 length: 15 amino acids. The germline gives CDR1 SQVTM, CDR2 ANQGSEA. CDR3 protein: CSVGPDGGGDEKLFF. The CDR3 region has the DNA TGCAGCGTTGGGCCGGATGGAGGAGGAGATGAAAAACTGTTTTTT.